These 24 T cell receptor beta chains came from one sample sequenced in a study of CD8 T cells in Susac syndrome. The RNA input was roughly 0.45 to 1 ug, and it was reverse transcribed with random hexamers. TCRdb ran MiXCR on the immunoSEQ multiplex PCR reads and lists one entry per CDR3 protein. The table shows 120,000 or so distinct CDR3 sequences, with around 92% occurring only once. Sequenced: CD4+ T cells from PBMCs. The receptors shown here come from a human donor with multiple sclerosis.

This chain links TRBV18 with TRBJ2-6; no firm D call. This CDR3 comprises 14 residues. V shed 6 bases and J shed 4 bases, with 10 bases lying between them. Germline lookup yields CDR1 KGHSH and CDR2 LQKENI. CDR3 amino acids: CASSPASGANVLTF. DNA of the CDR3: TGTGCCAGCTCCCCAGCCTCAGGGGCCAACGTCCTGACTTTC. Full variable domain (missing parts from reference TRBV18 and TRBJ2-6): NAGVMQNPRHLVRRRGQEARLRCSPMKGHSHVYWYRQLPEEGLKFMVYLQKENIIDESGMPKERFSAEFPKEGPSILRIQQVVRGDSAAYFCASSPASGANVLTFGAGSRLTVL.

For the CDR3, the DNA is TGTGCCAGCAGTTACCCCGGGAGGGGAGCTTTCTTT. Its protein product is CASSYPGRGAFF. V gene TRBV6-2 or TRBV6-3 combines with J gene TRBJ1-1, with a possible D match to TRBD1 (5 bases). The CDR3 consists of 12 residues. The germline V and J ends were trimmed by 2 bases and 10 bases, with 11 bases remaining between them. Germline lookup yields CDR1 MNHEY and CDR2 SVGEGT.

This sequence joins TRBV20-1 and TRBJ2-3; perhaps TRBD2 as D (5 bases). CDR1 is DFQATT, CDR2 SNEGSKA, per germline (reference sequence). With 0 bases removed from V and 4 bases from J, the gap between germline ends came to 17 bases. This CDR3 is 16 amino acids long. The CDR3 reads CSARDLREGRPDTQYF. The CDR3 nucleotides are TGCAGTGCTAGAGATTTACGCGAGGGTCGCCCAGATACGCAGTATTTT.

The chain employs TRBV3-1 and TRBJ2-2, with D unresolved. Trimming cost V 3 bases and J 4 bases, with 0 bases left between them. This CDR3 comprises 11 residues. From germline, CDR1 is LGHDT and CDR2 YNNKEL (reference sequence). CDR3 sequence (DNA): TGTGCCAGCAGCCACACCGGGGAGCTGTTTTTT. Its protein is CASSHTGELFF.

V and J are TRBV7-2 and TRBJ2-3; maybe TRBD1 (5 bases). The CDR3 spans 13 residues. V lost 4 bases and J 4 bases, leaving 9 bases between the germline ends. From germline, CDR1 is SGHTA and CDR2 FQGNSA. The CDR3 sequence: CASSSSGSDTQYF. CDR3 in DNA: TGTGCCAGCAGCTCATCAGGGTCAGATACGCAGTATTTT.

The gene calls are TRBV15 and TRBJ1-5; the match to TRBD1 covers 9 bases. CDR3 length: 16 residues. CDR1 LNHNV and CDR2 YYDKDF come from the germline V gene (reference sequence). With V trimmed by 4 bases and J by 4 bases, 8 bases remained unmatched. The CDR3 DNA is TGTGCCACCAGCATTTCCCGGGACAGGGTTAATCAGCCCCAGCATTTT. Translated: CATSISRDRVNQPQHF.

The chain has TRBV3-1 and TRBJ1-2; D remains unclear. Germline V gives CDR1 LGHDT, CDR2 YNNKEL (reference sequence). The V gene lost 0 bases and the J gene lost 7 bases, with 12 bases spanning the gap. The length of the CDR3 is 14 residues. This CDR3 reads CASSQEGGDVGYTF. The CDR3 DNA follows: TGTGCCAGCAGCCAAGAGGGCGGCGATGTTGGCTACACCTTC.

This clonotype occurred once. Here the CDR3 reads CASSLLGTERNYGYTF. In DNA form, the CDR3 reads TGCGCCAGCAGCTTGCTCGGGACAGAAAGGAACTATGGCTACACCTTC. The V call is TRBV5-1, the J call TRBJ1-2; TRBD1 matches at 7 bases. This CDR3 is built from 16 residues. CDR1 is SGHRS, CDR2 YFSETQ, per germline. V shed 1 base, J shed 2 bases, and the junction held 8 bases outside the gene matches. Full variable domain (remainder filled in from reference TRBV5-1 and TRBJ1-2): KAGVTQTPRYLIKTRGQQVTLSCSPISGHRSVSWYQQTPGQGLQFLFEYFSETQRNKGNFPGRFSGRQFSNSRSEMNVSTLELGDSALYLCASSLLGTERNYGYTFGSGTRLTVV.

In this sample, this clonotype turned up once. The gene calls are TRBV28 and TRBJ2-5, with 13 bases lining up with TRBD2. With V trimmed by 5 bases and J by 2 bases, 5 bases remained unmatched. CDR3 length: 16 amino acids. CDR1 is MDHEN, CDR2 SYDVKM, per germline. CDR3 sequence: CASSVRLAGGQETQYF. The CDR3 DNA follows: TGTGCCAGCAGTGTAAGACTAGCGGGGGGTCAAGAGACCCAGTACTTC.

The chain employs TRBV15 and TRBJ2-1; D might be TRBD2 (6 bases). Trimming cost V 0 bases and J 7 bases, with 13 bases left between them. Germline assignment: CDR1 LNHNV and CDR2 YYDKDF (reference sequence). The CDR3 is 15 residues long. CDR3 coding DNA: TGTGCCACCAGCAGAGAGGGGGGTCTGATGAATGAGCAGTTCTTC. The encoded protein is CATSREGGLMNEQFF.

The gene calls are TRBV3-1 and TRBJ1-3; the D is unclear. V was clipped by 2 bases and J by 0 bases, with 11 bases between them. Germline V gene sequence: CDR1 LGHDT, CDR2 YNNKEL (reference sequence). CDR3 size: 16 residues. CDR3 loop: CASSQRLAHSGNTIYF. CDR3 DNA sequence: TGTGCCAGCAGCCAAAGGTTAGCACACTCTGGAAACACCATATATTTT.

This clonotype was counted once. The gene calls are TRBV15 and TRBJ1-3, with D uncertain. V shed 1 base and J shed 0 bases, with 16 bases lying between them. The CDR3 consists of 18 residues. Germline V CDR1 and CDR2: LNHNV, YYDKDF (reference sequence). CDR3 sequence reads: CATSRGRGNGNSGNTIYF. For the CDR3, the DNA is TGTGCCACCAGCAGAGGGCGAGGGAACGGCAACTCTGGAAACACCATATATTTT.

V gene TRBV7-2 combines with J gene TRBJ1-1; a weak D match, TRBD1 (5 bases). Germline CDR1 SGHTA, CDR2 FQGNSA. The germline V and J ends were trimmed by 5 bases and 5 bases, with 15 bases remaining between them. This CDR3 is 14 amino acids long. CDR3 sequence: CASSPMAAGTEAFF. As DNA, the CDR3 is TGTGCCAGCAGCCCCATGGCAGCAGGGACTGAAGCTTTCTTT.

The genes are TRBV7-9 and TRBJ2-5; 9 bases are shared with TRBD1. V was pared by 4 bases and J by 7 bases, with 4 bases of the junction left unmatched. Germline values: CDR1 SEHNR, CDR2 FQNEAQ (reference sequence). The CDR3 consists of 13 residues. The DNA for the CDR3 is TGTGCCAGCAGCTCTGACAGGGGGAGGACCCAGTACTTC. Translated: CASSSDRGRTQYF.

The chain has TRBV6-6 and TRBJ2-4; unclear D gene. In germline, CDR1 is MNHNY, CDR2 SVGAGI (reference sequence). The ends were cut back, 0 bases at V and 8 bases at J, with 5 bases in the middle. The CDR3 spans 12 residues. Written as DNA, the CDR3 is TGTGCCAGCAGTTACTCTCCGTACATTCAGTACTTC. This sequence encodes CASSYSPYIQYF.

Here the CDR3 DNA reads TGTGCCAGCAGCCCCTACGGCACAGATACGCAGTATTTT. It yields the protein CASSPYGTDTQYF. This chain links TRBV7-3 with TRBJ2-3; D not certain. The CDR3 length is 13 residues. The V gene lost 5 bases and the J gene lost 1 base, with 7 bases spanning the gap. Germline-derived CDR1 and CDR2 are SGHTA and FQGTGA.

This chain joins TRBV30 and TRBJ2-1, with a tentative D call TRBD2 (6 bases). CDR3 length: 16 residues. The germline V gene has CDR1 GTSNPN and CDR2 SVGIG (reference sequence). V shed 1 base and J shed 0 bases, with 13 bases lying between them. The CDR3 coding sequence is TGTGCCTGGAGTGACGGGGCCGGGGGCTCCTACAATGAGCAGTTCTTC. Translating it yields CAWSDGAGGSYNEQFF. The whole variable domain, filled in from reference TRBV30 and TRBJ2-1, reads SQTIHQWPATLVQPVGSPLSLECTVEGTSNPNLYWYRQAAGRGLQLLFYSVGIGQISSEVPQNLSASRPQDRQFILSSKKLLLSDSGFYLCAWSDGAGGSYNEQFFGPGTRLTVL.

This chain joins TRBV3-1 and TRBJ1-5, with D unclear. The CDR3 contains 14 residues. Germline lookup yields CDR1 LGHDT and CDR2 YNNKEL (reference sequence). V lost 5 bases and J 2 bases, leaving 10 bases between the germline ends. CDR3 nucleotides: TGTGCCAGCAGCTCGCACGGGGGCAATCAGCCCCAGCATTTT. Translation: CASSSHGGNQPQHF.

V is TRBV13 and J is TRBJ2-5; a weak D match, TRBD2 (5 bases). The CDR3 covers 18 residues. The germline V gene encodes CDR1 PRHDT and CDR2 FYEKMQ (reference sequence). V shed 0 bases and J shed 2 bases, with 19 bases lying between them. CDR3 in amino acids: CASSLGLGLAAVQETQYF. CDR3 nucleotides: TGTGCCAGCAGCTTAGGCCTCGGGCTAGCAGCGGTACAAGAGACCCAGTACTTC.

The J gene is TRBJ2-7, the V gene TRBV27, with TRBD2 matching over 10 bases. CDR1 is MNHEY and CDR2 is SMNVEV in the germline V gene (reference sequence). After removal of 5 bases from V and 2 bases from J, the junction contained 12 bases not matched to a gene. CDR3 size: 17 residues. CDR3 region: CASSPPPGLAGAYEQYF. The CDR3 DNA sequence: TGTGCCAGCAGTCCTCCCCCCGGGCTAGCGGGGGCCTACGAGCAGTACTTC.

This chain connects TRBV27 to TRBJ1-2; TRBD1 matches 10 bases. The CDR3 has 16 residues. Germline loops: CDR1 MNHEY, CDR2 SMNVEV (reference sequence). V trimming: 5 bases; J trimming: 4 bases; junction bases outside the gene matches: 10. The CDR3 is CASSPRGTGAAYGYTF. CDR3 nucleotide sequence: TGTGCCAGCAGTCCCCGAGGGACAGGGGCTGCCTATGGCTACACCTTC.

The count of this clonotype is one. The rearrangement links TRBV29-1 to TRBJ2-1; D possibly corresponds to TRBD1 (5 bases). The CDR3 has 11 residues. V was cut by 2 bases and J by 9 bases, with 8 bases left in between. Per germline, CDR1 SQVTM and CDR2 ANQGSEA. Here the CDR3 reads CSVERGAEQFF. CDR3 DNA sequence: TGCAGCGTTGAAAGGGGTGCTGAGCAGTTCTTC.

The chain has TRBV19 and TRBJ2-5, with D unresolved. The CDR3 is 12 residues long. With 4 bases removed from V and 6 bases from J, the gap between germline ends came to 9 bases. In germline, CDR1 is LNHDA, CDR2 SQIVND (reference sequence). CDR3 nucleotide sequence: TGTGCCAGTAGTACCGACGACAAGACCCAGTACTTC. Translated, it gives CASSTDDKTQYF. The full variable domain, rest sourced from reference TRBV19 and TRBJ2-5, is DGGITQSPKYLFRKEGQNVTLSCEQNLNHDAMYWYRQDPGQGLRLIYYSQIVNDFQKGDIAEGYSVSREKKESFPLTVTSAQKNPTAFYLCASSTDDKTQYFGPGTRLLVL.

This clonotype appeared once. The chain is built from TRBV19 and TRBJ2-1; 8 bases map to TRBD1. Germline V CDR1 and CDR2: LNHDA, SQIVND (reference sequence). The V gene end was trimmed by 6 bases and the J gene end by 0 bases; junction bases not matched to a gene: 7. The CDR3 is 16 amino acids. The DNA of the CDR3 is TGTGCCAGTAGGGCGGACAGGGCCTTCTCCTACAATGAGCAGTTCTTC. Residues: CASRADRAFSYNEQFF.